The clone carrying this TCR beta chain turned up a few times. Its specificity is unknown. Each individual donor underwent a draw of around 9.8 milliliters of peripheral blood. The germline V gene has CDR1 SNHLY and CDR2 FYNNEI. V lost 10 bases, J lost 11 bases, and 21 bases lay in between. This CDR3 region has 13 residues. A second roughly 6 to 11 cycle PCR used barcoded and J-beta primers. TCRdb re-called the 5' RACE reads through MiXCR, storing one row per CDR3 protein. The table has 780,000 or so distinct CDR3 sequences, about 25% seen once. This entry is derived from a study of blood T cells in healthy people across ages. Study-wide findings and caveats: TCR beta diversity per million T cells fell roughly linearly with age.

The same data also went into a second study, on T cells of mothers and their children. That report notes: Each mother gave over 8.5 million TCR beta CDR3 reads; each child, a few million.

This TCR was recovered from a boy younger than 18 in good health. The sample comprised blood. This chain uses TRBV2 with TRBJ2-1; D might be TRBD2 (7 bases). The CDR3 DNA sequence: TGTGCCAACGTGGGGGGGCGGCTTAATAAGCAGTTCTTC. This encodes CANVGGRLNKQFF.